The rows below give T cell receptor beta chains drawn from one sample of a study of technical replicates of blood from a handful of donors. Sequencing used immunoSEQ multiplex PCR; TCRdb keeps in-frame clones, though not all of them. The sample shows 55,000 to 80,000 clones, 93% of them seen only once. Sequenced sample: T cells isolated from PBMCs. The receptors were sampled from a human donor in good health. Both conserved end residues are part of each CDR3. The D gene is left open where the match is weak. Some rows mark clone size as missing; the rest say once, few, many or name a class of expanded clone.

j_call: TRBJ2-7; v_call: TRBV18; d_call: TRBD2; clone_size: NA; cdr3_nt: TGTGCCAGCTCAACGAGCGGGAGAAGCTCCTACGAGCAGTACTTC; cdr3_aa: CASSTSGRSSYEQYF
j_call: TRBJ1-4; v_call: TRBV19; d_call: TRBD1; clone_size: NA; cdr3_nt: TGTGCCAGTAGCTGGACAGGGAGTAATGAAAAACTGTTTTTT; cdr3_aa: CASSWTGSNEKLFF
j_call: TRBJ2-1; v_call: TRBV30; d_call: NA; clone_size: NA; cdr3_nt: TGTGCCTGGAGTAGAGGGAGCTCCTACAATGAGCAGTTCTTC; cdr3_aa: CAWSRGSSYNEQFF
j_call: TRBJ1-5; v_call: TRBV5-5; d_call: NA; clone_size: NA; cdr3_nt: TGTGCCAGCAGCTTAGCCCCCAATCAGCCCCAGCATTTT; cdr3_aa: CASSLAPNQPQHF
j_call: TRBJ2-2; v_call: TRBV5-1; d_call: TRBD1; clone_size: NA; cdr3_nt: TGCGCCAGCAGACCGGACAGGGAGAACGGGGAGCTGTTTTTT; cdr3_aa: CASRPDRENGELFF
j_call: TRBJ2-7; v_call: TRBV4-1; d_call: NA; clone_size: NA; cdr3_nt: TGCGCCAGCAGCCAAGGGCCAGGCATGACCTACGAGCAGTACTTC; cdr3_aa: CASSQGPGMTYEQYF
j_call: TRBJ2-5; v_call: TRBV4-1; d_call: TRBD1; clone_size: NA; cdr3_nt: TGCGCCAGCAGCCTCGGACAGGGGCAGGGAGAGACCCAGTACTTC; cdr3_aa: CASSLGQGQGETQYF
j_call: TRBJ2-4; v_call: TRBV15; d_call: NA; clone_size: NA; cdr3_nt: TGTGCCACCAGCAGAGTTCTGTTTGACATTCAGTACTTC; cdr3_aa: CATSRVLFDIQYF
j_call: TRBJ1-1; v_call: TRBV5-6; d_call: NA; clone_size: NA; cdr3_nt: TGTGCCAGCAGCTTGGGAGACACTGAAGCTTTCTTT; cdr3_aa: CASSLGDTEAFF
j_call: TRBJ1-2; v_call: TRBV6-1; d_call: TRBD1; clone_size: NA; cdr3_nt: TGTGCCAGCAGTGAAAGGGGACAGGGCGTTCGGGGCTACACCTTC; cdr3_aa: CASSERGQGVRGYTF
j_call: TRBJ2-7; v_call: TRBV7-9; d_call: NA; clone_size: NA; cdr3_nt: TGTGCCAGCAGCAACAGAGCCTACTCAGAGCAGTACTTC; cdr3_aa: CASSNRAYSEQYF
j_call: TRBJ1-4; v_call: TRBV13; d_call: NA; clone_size: NA; cdr3_nt: TGTGCCAGCAGCGTCAGGGTTGCCCAGCCTAATGAAAAACTGTTTTTT; cdr3_aa: CASSVRVAQPNEKLFF
j_call: TRBJ2-1; v_call: TRBV7-9; d_call: NA; clone_size: NA; cdr3_nt: TGTGCCAGCAGCCCCAAAATGACGGTACAGGCTGGGAATGAGCAGTTCTTC; cdr3_aa: CASSPKMTVQAGNEQFF
j_call: TRBJ1-5; v_call: TRBV10-2; d_call: NA; clone_size: NA; cdr3_nt: TGCGCCACTCGGTATAGCAATCAGCCCCAGCATTTT; cdr3_aa: CATRYSNQPQHF
j_call: TRBJ2-5; v_call: TRBV10-1; d_call: NA; clone_size: NA; cdr3_nt: TGCGCCAGCAGTGAGTCCCGAAGCGGTAGGGTGACCCAGTACTTC; cdr3_aa: CASSESRSGRVTQYF
j_call: TRBJ1-1; v_call: TRBV30; d_call: NA; clone_size: NA; cdr3_nt: TGTGCCTGGAGTGTAATATTGAACACTGAAGCTTTCTTT; cdr3_aa: CAWSVILNTEAFF
j_call: TRBJ2-7; v_call: TRBV9; d_call: TRBD2; clone_size: NA; cdr3_nt: TGTGCCAGCAGCGTCGCTGAGCGGGAGGGGTACGAGCAGTACTTC; cdr3_aa: CASSVAEREGYEQYF
j_call: TRBJ2-7; v_call: TRBV7-9; d_call: NA; clone_size: NA; cdr3_nt: TGTGCCAGCAGCTCCCGGACAGTGGTCCCGGAGCAGTACTTC; cdr3_aa: CASSSRTVVPEQYF
j_call: TRBJ1-5; v_call: TRBV2; d_call: NA; clone_size: NA; cdr3_nt: TGTGCCAGCAGTGAAGACCTAACCCAGGGTTGGGGCAATCAGCCCCAGCATTTT; cdr3_aa: CASSEDLTQGWGNQPQHF
j_call: TRBJ2-7; v_call: TRBV6-5; d_call: TRBD2; clone_size: NA; cdr3_nt: TGTGCCAGCAGTTACTCGAGACTAGCGGGAGTCGAGCAGTACTTC; cdr3_aa: CASSYSRLAGVEQYF
j_call: TRBJ2-1; v_call: TRBV27; d_call: TRBD2; clone_size: NA; cdr3_nt: TGTGCCAGCAGTCCTCGGACTAGCGGCAATGAGCAGTTCTTC; cdr3_aa: CASSPRTSGNEQFF
j_call: TRBJ1-5; v_call: TRBV28; d_call: TRBD1; clone_size: NA; cdr3_nt: TGTGCCAGCAGTTTAGGGGGACAGGGCAATCAGCCCCAGCATTTT; cdr3_aa: CASSLGGQGNQPQHF
j_call: TRBJ2-2; v_call: TRBV27; d_call: TRBD2; clone_size: once; cdr3_nt: TGTGCCAGCAGCATTAGCGGGAGGGGCGGGGAGCTGTTTTTT; cdr3_aa: CASSISGRGGELFF
j_call: TRBJ2-7; v_call: TRBV9; d_call: NA; clone_size: NA; cdr3_nt: TGTGCCAGCAGCAAGGAGACAGTTACTGTCGAGCAGTACTTC; cdr3_aa: CASSKETVTVEQYF
j_call: TRBJ1-5; v_call: TRBV9; d_call: NA; clone_size: once; cdr3_nt: TGTGCCAGCAGCGTAGAGGGCAGGGGCGGGCAGCCCCAGCATTTT; cdr3_aa: CASSVEGRGGQPQHF
j_call: TRBJ1-5; v_call: TRBV6-1; d_call: NA; clone_size: NA; cdr3_nt: TGTGCCAGCAGTGAAGCGCTATGGTCAGGAAGCAATCAGCCCCAGCATTTT; cdr3_aa: CASSEALWSGSNQPQHF
j_call: TRBJ1-6; v_call: TRBV18; d_call: TRBD1; clone_size: NA; cdr3_nt: TGTGCCAGCTCACCCGGGGACAGGGATTCTTCACCCCTCCACTTT; cdr3_aa: CASSPGDRDSSPLHF
j_call: TRBJ2-7; v_call: TRBV9; d_call: TRBD2; clone_size: NA; cdr3_nt: TGTGCCAGCAGCGTAGCCCCATCTGTGGCGGGGGGCTACGAGCAGTACTTC; cdr3_aa: CASSVAPSVAGGYEQYF
j_call: TRBJ2-7; v_call: TRBV7-9; d_call: TRBD1; clone_size: NA; cdr3_nt: TGTGCCAGCAGCTTCACAGGGGGCATTATCCTCTGGGAGCAGTACTTC; cdr3_aa: CASSFTGGIILWEQYF
j_call: TRBJ2-1; v_call: TRBV5-4; d_call: NA; clone_size: NA; cdr3_nt: TGTGCCAGCAGCTTATTAGCGGCTTCGAATGAGCAGTTCTTC; cdr3_aa: CASSLLAASNEQFF
j_call: TRBJ1-2; v_call: TRBV5-1; d_call: TRBD1; clone_size: once; cdr3_nt: TGCGCCAGCAGCCCCCGGGACAGGGGGTATGGCTACACCTTC; cdr3_aa: CASSPRDRGYGYTF
j_call: TRBJ1-2; v_call: TRBV2; d_call: TRBD1; clone_size: NA; cdr3_nt: TGTGCCAGCAGTGGGAGCCGGGACAGGGCGGATGGCTACACCTTC; cdr3_aa: CASSGSRDRADGYTF
j_call: TRBJ1-2; v_call: TRBV29-1; d_call: TRBD1; clone_size: NA; cdr3_nt: TGCAGCGTTGAATATCGGGACAGAAAAACCAATAACTATGGCTACACCTTC; cdr3_aa: CSVEYRDRKTNNYGYTF
j_call: TRBJ2-3; v_call: TRBV19; d_call: NA; clone_size: NA; cdr3_nt: TGTGCCAGTAGTAAATCGGCCGACATTTGGAGCACAGATACGCAGTATTTT; cdr3_aa: CASSKSADIWSTDTQYF
j_call: TRBJ1-2; v_call: TRBV19; d_call: NA; clone_size: NA; cdr3_nt: TGTGCCAGTATCGGCAGGGGAAAGGATCACTATGGCTACACCTTC; cdr3_aa: CASIGRGKDHYGYTF
j_call: TRBJ1-2; v_call: TRBV14; d_call: TRBD1; clone_size: NA; cdr3_nt: TGTGCCAGCAGCCCGGGGACAGGGGGCTTTTATGGCTACACCTTC; cdr3_aa: CASSPGTGGFYGYTF
j_call: TRBJ2-5; v_call: TRBV10-1; d_call: NA; clone_size: NA; cdr3_nt: TGCGCCAGCAGTGAGAACAGCCGGGAGACCCAGTACTTC; cdr3_aa: CASSENSRETQYF
j_call: TRBJ2-1; v_call: TRBV6-5; d_call: NA; clone_size: NA; cdr3_nt: TGTGCCACTCGGGAATTCTACAATGAGCAGTTCTTC; cdr3_aa: CATREFYNEQFF
j_call: TRBJ1-2; v_call: TRBV5-4; d_call: TRBD1; clone_size: NA; cdr3_nt: TGTGCCAGCAGCTTGGGCCATGGGACAGGGGTTGGCTACACCTTC; cdr3_aa: CASSLGHGTGVGYTF
j_call: TRBJ2-1; v_call: TRBV19; d_call: NA; clone_size: NA; cdr3_nt: TGTGCCAGTAGTATAGCCCCCTTACACCTCCCCCCCTACAATGAGCAGTTCTTC; cdr3_aa: CASSIAPLHLPPYNEQFF
j_call: TRBJ1-5; v_call: TRBV15; d_call: TRBD1; clone_size: NA; cdr3_nt: TGTGCCACCAGCAGGACCGGGACAGCCGGGAATCAGCCCCAGCATTTT; cdr3_aa: CATSRTGTAGNQPQHF
j_call: TRBJ1-4; v_call: TRBV28; d_call: TRBD1; clone_size: NA; cdr3_nt: TGTGCCAGCAGTCCCCCGACAGGGGTGGGTCCAGGGGATGAAAAACTGTTTTTT; cdr3_aa: CASSPPTGVGPGDEKLFF
j_call: TRBJ1-5; v_call: TRBV4-2; d_call: TRBD1; clone_size: NA; cdr3_nt: TGTGCCAGCAGCCAAGGGGACAGTTTGAGCAATCAGCCCCAGCATTTT; cdr3_aa: CASSQGDSLSNQPQHF
j_call: TRBJ1-2; v_call: TRBV4-2; d_call: NA; clone_size: NA; cdr3_nt: TGTGCCAGCAGCCGAACCAGGTCGGTAACGCACCCTAACTATGGCTACACCTTC; cdr3_aa: CASSRTRSVTHPNYGYTF
j_call: TRBJ1-1; v_call: TRBV23-1; d_call: NA; clone_size: NA; cdr3_nt: TGCGCCAGCAGTCCCGGAGGGGACACTGAAGCTTTCTTT; cdr3_aa: CASSPGGDTEAFF
j_call: TRBJ2-4; v_call: TRBV15; d_call: TRBD2; clone_size: NA; cdr3_nt: TGTGCCACCAGCAGGCGAGCGGGGGGGCGAGCCAAAAACATTCAGTACTTC; cdr3_aa: CATSRRAGGRAKNIQYF
j_call: TRBJ2-1; v_call: TRBV4-1; d_call: TRBD1; clone_size: NA; cdr3_nt: TGCGCCAGCAGCATCCAACCCGGGACAGGGCAGAGCAATGAGCAGTTCTTC; cdr3_aa: CASSIQPGTGQSNEQFF
j_call: TRBJ2-7; v_call: TRBV10-1; d_call: TRBD1; clone_size: once; cdr3_nt: TGCGCCAGCAGTGGTGAAGGACAGGGCGTAGGGGACGAGCAGTACTTC; cdr3_aa: CASSGEGQGVGDEQYF
j_call: TRBJ2-2; v_call: TRBV6-5; d_call: NA; clone_size: NA; cdr3_nt: TGTGCCAGCAGTAATCTCGCGGACACCGGGGAGCTGTTTTTT; cdr3_aa: CASSNLADTGELFF
j_call: TRBJ1-1; v_call: TRBV2; d_call: NA; clone_size: NA; cdr3_nt: TGTGCCAGCAGCGGGTACCCCACAGAAGCTTTCTTT; cdr3_aa: CASSGYPTEAFF
j_call: TRBJ2-2; v_call: TRBV13; d_call: NA; clone_size: NA; cdr3_nt: TGTGCCAGCAGCCTTTTTACCGGGGAGCTGTTTTTT; cdr3_aa: CASSLFTGELFF
j_call: TRBJ1-5; v_call: TRBV11-2; d_call: NA; clone_size: NA; cdr3_nt: TGTGCCAGCAGCTTAGGGGCAGGCCCAAGGTGGGCCCAGCATTTT; cdr3_aa: CASSLGAGPRWAQHF
j_call: TRBJ1-1; v_call: TRBV19; d_call: NA; clone_size: once; cdr3_nt: TGTGCCAGTACCGATACTCCGGTTTGGGAGCAGAGGACTGAAGCTTTCTTT; cdr3_aa: CASTDTPVWEQRTEAFF
j_call: TRBJ2-7; v_call: TRBV5-1; d_call: TRBD1; clone_size: NA; cdr3_nt: TGCGCCAGCAGCCACTTATGGACAGGGGGCTACGACGAGCAGTACTTC; cdr3_aa: CASSHLWTGGYDEQYF